This T cell receptor beta chain is from a study of CD8 T cells in Susac syndrome (dated by TCRdb to the late 2010s). Describing the broader study: Of the Susac syndrome patients who were sequenced, about six had clinically active disease and roughly eight were in clinical remission. At blood withdrawal, Susac syndrome patients were either therapy-naive, taking corticosteroids (in some cases with IVIg as well), or taking IVIg alone. Whether CD8+ T cell activation and differentiation in Susac syndrome was antigen driven was tested using repertoire sequencing. Overall results and qualifications from the work: In patients with Susac syndrome, the CD4+ T cell repertoire showed no detectable clonal expansion. The number of individuals in the TCR sequencing and HLA analysis was acknowledged as relatively small.

The germline V gene encodes CDR1 MDHEN and CDR2 SYDVKM. V loses 3 bases, J loses 2 bases, and the germline ends lie 4 bases apart. The CDR3 contains 12 residues, cysteine and phenylalanine counted. Left in the record is the CDR3 DNA by itself, 36 bases read in frame from the first base. RNA was extracted using the RNeasy kit, and about 0.5 to 1 microgram was reverse transcribed with random hexamers. The immunoSEQ multiplex PCR assay, covering 54 Vbeta and 13 Jbeta segments, was used to amplify TCR beta CDR3 regions. To correct PCR amplification bias, a synthetic template baseline was used for both primer optimization and computational correction. For the original study's pipeline: Only productive sequences were kept, with reads annotated to V, D and J genes according to IMGT and analyzed in immunoSEQ Analyzer. Clonality was computed as one minus Shannon entropy normalized by log2 of the number of productive unique sequences. For each patient and control, public and private clones were evaluated among the 100 most prevalent clones. Clones were defined as Susac-specific when absent from the healthy and MS cohorts, from about a thousand published viral clones and from other ImmuneACCESS disease sequences. TCRdb reanalyzed the raw reads on its own, using fastp at Q25 for trimming and MiXCR for clone calling, and kept in-frame beta chains. All rows with the same CDR3 protein become a single entry with the most common DNA and genes. These V and J calls originate from TCRdb's pipeline instead of the authors' own analysis. The sample includes roughly 180,000 distinct CDR3 sequences, with around 94% observed a single time. Jointly, the top ten make up 0.095% to 0.1% of the sample.

Peripheral blood CD8+ and CD4+ T cells from healthy donors, Susac syndrome patients and multiple sclerosis patients were profiled by high-throughput TCR beta sequencing. Recently defined diagnostic criteria for definite or probable disease were met by the Susac syndrome patients. CD8+ TEMRA cells were enriched by FACS, while bulk CD8+ and CD4+ T cells were purified by magnetic negative isolation. Blood was collected in EDTA tubes and processed within 24 hours, with PBMCs isolated through density gradient centrifugation. PBMCs destined for TCR sequencing were cryopreserved in liquid nitrogen and later thawed in a 37 °C water bath. A purity of at least 90% was achieved for sorted or isolated CD4+, CD8+ and CD8+ TEMRA cells. Notes on this clonotype: The specificity of this receptor is unknown. No base-level quality is on record; no much larger clone is a single base apart.

This receptor chain uses TRBV28 and TRBJ1-2; the D gene is unclear. Sample: CD4+ T cells from PBMCs. The clonotype was recovered from a human donor with Susac syndrome. For the CDR3, the sequence is CASSLRNYGYTF. The DNA sequence reads TGTGCCAGCAGTTTGAGGAACTATGGCTACACCTTC.